The 18 T cell receptor beta chains below come from one sample, sequenced in a study of blood T cell repertoires in COVID-19. Data came from immunoSEQ multiplex PCR; TCRdb stores just in-frame clones and leaves some out. This table has 55,000 to 65,000 clones, roughly 78% appearing once. The specimen sequenced was peripheral blood. The receptor set was obtained from a man in his 60s with acute or convalescent COVID-19.

CDR3 in amino acids: CASSPRWEKDEQFF. For the CDR3, the DNA is TGTGCCAGCAGCCCCCGTTGGGAGAAGGATGAGCAGTTCTTC. The genes are TRBV9 and TRBJ2-1; a possible D gene is TRBD2 (5 bases). Trimming cost V 4 bases and J 8 bases, with 16 bases left between them. The CDR3 is made up of 14 amino acids. CDR1 is SGDLS and CDR2 is YYNGEE in the germline V gene.

This chain joins TRBV2 and TRBJ2-5; maybe TRBD2 (6 bases). The CDR3 is made up of 14 amino acids. Germline assignment: CDR1 SNHLY and CDR2 FYNNEI. Deletions cut 4 bases from V and 1 base from J, with 10 bases between. CDR3 coding DNA: TGTGCCAGCAGTGTTAGGAGGGGCCAAGAGACCCAGTACTTC. It is translated as CASSVRRGQETQYF.

This clone appeared a single time. CDR3 residues: CASSLGAFNEKLFF. The CDR3 DNA reads TGTGCCAGCAGCTTAGGCGCTTTTAATGAAAAACTGTTTTTT. V is TRBV7-2 and J is TRBJ1-4; no clear D gene. The V end was cut by 1 base, the J end by 4 bases, with 7 bases between. The CDR3 runs 14 residues. Germline V gives CDR1 SGHTA, CDR2 FQGNSA.

V is TRBV19 and J is TRBJ2-7; D uncertain. This CDR3 is 15 amino acids long. Trimming cost V 1 base and J 0 bases, with 10 bases left between them. CDR1 LNHDA and CDR2 SQIVND come from the germline V gene (reference sequence). The CDR3 DNA reads TGTGCCAGTAGTATAGCCACACTACCCTCCTACGAGCAGTACTTC. Its translation: CASSIATLPSYEQYF.

This clone has more than one count but fewer than ten. The gene calls are TRBV29-1 and TRBJ1-2; possible D gene TRBD1, 6 bases. Germline loops: CDR1 SQVTM, CDR2 ANQGSEA. This CDR3 spans 14 amino acids. V shed 3 bases and J shed 4 bases, with 15 bases lying between them. CDR3 sequence: CSVDWDTEGYGYTF. The DNA of the CDR3 is TGCAGCGTTGATTGGGACACAGAAGGCTATGGCTACACCTTC.

The chain recombines TRBV7-8 with TRBJ2-1; D is perhaps TRBD1 (6 bases). Trimming removed 5 bases at V and 3 bases at J, with 14 bases between. Germline CDR1 is SGHVS and CDR2 is FQNEAQ. This CDR3 is 15 amino acids long. In DNA, the CDR3 is TGTGCCAGCAGCCTAGGTCTGGACAGCTACAATGAGCAGTTCTTC. This gives the protein CASSLGLDSYNEQFF.

This clone was counted between two and nine times. The chain combines TRBV4-3 with TRBJ1-1; D is perhaps TRBD1 (6 bases). CDR1 and CDR2 from the germline V gene are LGHNA and YSLEER. The ends were cut back, 0 bases at V and 10 bases at J, with 15 bases in the middle. This CDR3 spans 14 amino acids. CDR3 coding DNA: TGCGCCAGCAGCCAAGATCTGTGGACAGACGGAGCTTTCTTT. Translating it yields CASSQDLWTDGAFF.

J is TRBJ2-3 and V is TRBV11-1, with D tentatively TRBD1 (7 bases). The length of the CDR3 is 16 residues. CDR1 is SGHAT and CDR2 is FQDESV in the germline V gene (reference sequence). Trimming removed 2 bases from V and 2 bases from J, with 14 bases in between. The CDR3 DNA reads as TGTGCCAGCAGCTTACGTCCAGGGGGGCCCACAGATACGCAGTATTTT. Its translation is CASSLRPGGPTDTQYF. The full variable domain, its missing parts supplied by reference TRBV11-1 and TRBJ2-3, is EAEVAQSPRYKITEKSQAVAFWCDPISGHATLYWYRQILGQGPELLVQFQDESVVDDSQLPKDRFSAERLKGVDSTLKIQPAELGDSAMYLCASSLRPGGPTDTQYFGPGTRLTVL.

The CDR3 loop reads CASSLFQGGNTEAFF. Written as DNA, the CDR3 is TGTGCCAGCAGCTTATTCCAGGGTGGGAACACTGAAGCTTTCTTT. The V and J genes are TRBV11-2 and TRBJ1-1; tentative D call: TRBD1 (5 bases). The CDR3 is 15 amino acids. Trimming shortened V by 2 bases and J by 1 base, and 11 bases separated the two germline ends. Germline lookup yields CDR1 SGHAT and CDR2 FQNNGV.

This clone was seen a few times. V gene TRBV7-2 combines with J gene TRBJ2-7, with 11 bases lining up with TRBD1. Germline CDR1 is SGHTA and CDR2 is FQGNSA. The J segment lost 3 bases and the V segment lost 6 bases, leaving 4 bases of the junction unmatched. This CDR3 region has 14 residues. This CDR3 reads CASSPGQGVYEQYF. CDR3 DNA: TGTGCCAGCAGTCCGGGACAGGGGGTCTACGAGCAGTACTTC. Filled out from reference TRBV7-2 and TRBJ2-7, the complete variable domain reads GAGVSQSPSNKVTEKGKDVELRCDPISGHTALYWYRQSLGQGLEFLIYFQGNSAPDKSGLPSDRFSAERTGGSVSTLTIQRTQQEDSAVYLCASSPGQGVYEQYFGPGTRLTVT.

V gene TRBV29-1 combines with J gene TRBJ2-5, with D tentatively TRBD2 (6 bases). Germline values: CDR1 SQVTM, CDR2 ANQGSEA. The CDR3 is 13 residues long. V dropped 6 bases and J dropped 2 bases, with 13 bases sitting between them. CDR3 protein: CSVLGGGQETQYF. CDR3 bases: TGCAGCGTCCTAGGAGGAGGGCAAGAGACCCAGTACTTC.

This clone has only a few counts. The rearrangement uses TRBV7-2 and TRBJ1-6; D is ambiguous. CDR1 is SGHTA, CDR2 FQGNSA, per germline. There are 14 residues in the CDR3. V lost 3 bases, J lost 2 bases, and 5 bases lay in between. The CDR3 nucleotides are TGTGCCAGCAGCTTTGCAGCCTATAATTCACCCCTCCACTTT. This encodes CASSFAAYNSPLHF.

The chain has TRBV15 and TRBJ2-1; the D is unclear. The ends were cut back, 0 bases at V and 2 bases at J, with 11 bases in the middle. Per germline, CDR1 LNHNV and CDR2 YYDKDF (reference sequence). There are 16 residues in the CDR3. CDR3 loop: CATSRDILVAYNEQFF. DNA of the CDR3: TGTGCCACCAGCAGAGACATACTCGTAGCCTACAATGAGCAGTTCTTC.

The CDR3 DNA reads TGTGCCAGCAGCGCGGTGGGGCGCGGGGACCAGCCCCAGCATTTT. Amino acid sequence: CASSAVGRGDQPQHF. The V call is TRBV4-2, the J call TRBJ1-5; D may be TRBD1 (5 bases). Trimming cost V 5 bases and J 7 bases, with 18 bases left between them. Looked up from germline, CDR1 is LGHNA and CDR2 is YNFKEQ. The CDR3 is made up of 15 amino acids.

V usage is TRBV10-3 and J usage is TRBJ2-1; TRBD2 agrees at 12 bases. There are 15 residues in the CDR3. Germline lookup yields CDR1 ENHRY and CDR2 SYGVKD. Losses at the gene ends were 5 bases for V and 9 bases for J; bases not matched to a gene: 8. The CDR3: CAISQLAGGPGEQFF. In nucleotides, the CDR3 is TGTGCCATCAGTCAGCTAGCGGGAGGGCCCGGTGAGCAGTTCTTC.

In nucleotides, the CDR3 is TGTGCCAGCTCTGATACAGGGAACCATCAGCCCCAGCATTTT. Translating gives CASSDTGNHQPQHF. The V and J genes are TRBV2 and TRBJ1-5; a possible D gene is TRBD1 (6 bases). The CDR3 totals 14 residues. Deletions cut 8 bases from V and 5 bases from J, with 16 bases between. Germline assignment: CDR1 SNHLY and CDR2 FYNNEI.

V is TRBV7-9 and J is TRBJ1-4; 7 bases align to TRBD1. CDR3 length: 16 amino acids. Germline V gene sequence: CDR1 SEHNR, CDR2 FQNEAQ (reference sequence). V dropped 4 bases and J dropped 3; count of bases not matched to a gene: 8. CDR3 nucleotide sequence: TGTGCCAGCAGCTCGCCGTTGGGACAGTCTAATGAAAAACTGTTTTTT. Translation: CASSSPLGQSNEKLFF. Filled out from reference TRBV7-9 and TRBJ1-4, the complete variable domain reads DTGVSQNPRHKITKRGQNVTFRCDPISEHNRLYWYRQTLGQGPEFLTYFQNEAQLEKSRLLSDRFSAERPKGSFSTLEIQRTEQGDSAMYLCASSSPLGQSNEKLFFGSGTQLSVL.

By sample share, this clone is medium-sized. The chain is built from TRBV4-1 and TRBJ1-5, with 7 bases aligning to TRBD1. This CDR3 comprises 14 residues. V lost 4 bases and J lost 3; bases outside the gene matches: 3. Germline V gene data show CDR1 as MGHRA and CDR2 as YSYEKL. CDR3 residues: CASSPGQLNQPQHF. In nucleotides, the CDR3 is TGCGCCAGCAGCCCGGGACAGCTCAATCAGCCCCAGCATTTT.